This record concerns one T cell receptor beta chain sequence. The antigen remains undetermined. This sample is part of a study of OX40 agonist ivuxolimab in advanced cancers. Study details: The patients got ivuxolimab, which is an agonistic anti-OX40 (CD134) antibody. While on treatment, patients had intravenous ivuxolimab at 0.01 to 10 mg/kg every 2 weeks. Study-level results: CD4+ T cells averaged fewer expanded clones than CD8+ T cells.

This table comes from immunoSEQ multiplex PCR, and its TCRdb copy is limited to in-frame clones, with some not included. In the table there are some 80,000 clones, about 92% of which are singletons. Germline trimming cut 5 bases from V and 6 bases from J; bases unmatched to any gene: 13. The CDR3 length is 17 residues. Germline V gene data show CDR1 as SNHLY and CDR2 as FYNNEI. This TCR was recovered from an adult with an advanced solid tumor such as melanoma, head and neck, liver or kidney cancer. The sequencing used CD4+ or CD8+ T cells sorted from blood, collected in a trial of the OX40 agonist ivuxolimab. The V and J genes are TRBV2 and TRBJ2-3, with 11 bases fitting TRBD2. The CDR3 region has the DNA TGTGCCAGCAGTCTTAGCGGGAGGGCCTTGGTGGGCGATACGCAGTATTTT. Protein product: CASSLSGRALVGDTQYF.